The present T cell receptor beta chain was sequenced within a study of T-cell memory formation after mild COVID-19. Overall study findings and caveats: Chiefly within CM and EM were the contracting CD4+ clones; CD8+ ones were within EMRA. The authors left the SARS-CoV-2 specificity of second-wave clones peaking on day 37 unconfirmed.

Trimming removed 3 bases from V and 0 bases from J, with 11 bases in between. Germline V gene sequence: CDR1 SEHNR, CDR2 FQNEAQ (reference sequence). The CDR3 sequence is 16 residues long. TCRdb ran MiXCR on the 5' RACE reads and lists one entry per CDR3 protein. The sample contains around 100,000 distinct CDR3 sequences, over 8.5% of which appear only once. With regard to this clonotype: Its target is not known.

The gene calls are TRBV7-9 and TRBJ1-4; D is ambiguous. Sequences were obtained from PBMCs or a T cell subset sorted from them (not recorded which). This receptor was taken from a man aged 18 to 30 who had mild COVID-19 (a few samples of this study predate the infection). Cell type and time point are not known. CDR3 bases: TGTGCCAGCAGCTTTTACGGAAGTGCAACTAATGAAAAACTGTTTTTT. Residues: CASSFYGSATNEKLFF.